The 5 T cell receptor beta chains listed next were all sequenced from one sample in a study of T cell changes during pregnancy in multiple sclerosis. Sequencing was performed with immunoSEQ multiplex PCR; in TCRdb, only in-frame clones are kept and a portion is missing. The sample holds 70,000 to 95,000 clones, 89% seen once. Source: peripheral blood, taken before pregnancy. The receptors originated from a female donor with multiple sclerosis, enrolled in a pregnancy study.

The rearrangement links TRBV11-3 to TRBJ2-2; D is undetermined. Germline lookup yields CDR1 SGHNT and CDR2 YENEEA. The V gene lost 6 bases and the J gene lost 0 bases, with 8 bases spanning the gap. CDR3 length equals 14 residues. The CDR3 loop is CASRADTNTGELFF. CDR3 sequence (DNA): TGTGCCAGCAGGGCGGATACGAACACCGGGGAGCTGTTTTTT.

The J gene is TRBJ1-5, the V gene TRBV19, with D hard to call. Germline V gene data show CDR1 as LNHDA and CDR2 as SQIVND (reference sequence). This CDR3 comprises 16 residues. With 3 bases removed from V and 6 bases from J, the gap between germline ends came to 18 bases. As DNA, the CDR3 is TGTGCCAGTAGTATTCTTGAGGGTGGGTTTAGTCAGCCCCAGCATTTT. Translating it yields CASSILEGGFSQPQHF.

V is TRBV7-2 and J is TRBJ2-5; TRBD2 might be the D (6 bases). This CDR3 comprises 14 residues. Germline V gene sequence: CDR1 SGHTA, CDR2 FQGNSA. V shed 1 base and J shed 8 bases, with 14 bases lying between them. The CDR3 DNA reads TGTGCCAGCAGCTTAGAGGGACTGGGTAGAACCCAGTACTTC. Its protein is CASSLEGLGRTQYF.

This clone was counted once. The V call is TRBV7-2, the J call TRBJ1-1, with 9 bases that match TRBD1. Germline values: CDR1 SGHTA, CDR2 FQGNSA. V shed 0 bases and J 1 base; nucleotides not matched to a gene: 9. This CDR3 has 18 residues. CDR3 sequence: CASSLAGTGMRGNTEAFF. The CDR3 region has the DNA TGTGCCAGCAGCTTAGCCGGGACAGGGATGAGAGGGAACACTGAAGCTTTCTTT.

V and J are TRBV6-6 and TRBJ1-6, with unresolved D. Germline V CDR1 and CDR2: MNHNY, SVGAGI (reference sequence). V was clipped by 2 bases and J by 12 bases, with 17 bases between them. This CDR3 has 15 amino acids. The chain's CDR3 is CASSYLLNQNVPLHF. DNA of the CDR3: TGTGCCAGCAGTTACCTCCTAAACCAAAACGTACCCCTCCACTTT.